The next 28 T cell receptor beta chains were all read from a single sample in a study of T cells in Graves' hyperthyroidism and ophthalmopathy. Amplified TCR beta CDR3 regions came from RNA transcripts. With the HTBI primer set, the TCR CDR3 went through a first round of RT-PCR. A single record per CDR3 protein comes from TCRdb applying MiXCR to the multiplex PCR reads. The sample records hundreds of thousands of distinct CDR3 sequences, approximately 15% being singletons. Input material: blood. The receptors were sampled from a young woman with Graves' hyperthyroidism that later progressed to Graves' ophthalmopathy.

This clonotype was seen only a few times. The genes are TRBV10-3 and TRBJ2-7, with 7 bases lining up with TRBD2. Trimming removed 2 bases from V and 2 bases from J; junction bases left unmatched: 12. Germline values: CDR1 ENHRY, CDR2 SYGVKD. The CDR3 extends over 17 amino acids. The CDR3 DNA is TGTGCCATCAGTGAGAGTTCGGGAGGCACCTATGCCTACGAGCAGTACTTC. Protein sequence: CAISESSGGTYAYEQYF.

This clonotype was recorded many times. The gene calls are TRBV29-1 and TRBJ2-7, with TRBD2 matching over 13 bases. This CDR3 is 14 amino acids long. Germline lookup yields CDR1 SQVTM and CDR2 ANQGSEA. The trim removed 4 bases at V and 7 bases at J, leaving 7 bases unmatched. CDR3 region: CSVGGLAGVEEQYF. The DNA of the CDR3 is TGCAGCGTTGGAGGACTAGCGGGAGTCGAGGAGCAGTACTTC.

This clonotype was seen at least ten times. The chain joins TRBV28 to TRBJ2-7, with 7 bases fitting TRBD1. The germline V gene encodes CDR1 MDHEN and CDR2 SYDVKM. The CDR3 contains 15 residues. Trimming cost V 7 bases and J 7 bases; bases outside gene matches: 16. CDR3 in DNA: TGTGCCAGCACCGCTTGGGATGACAGGGTAGGGGAGCAGTACTTC. Its protein is CASTAWDDRVGEQYF.

This clonotype has more than one count but fewer than ten. V gene TRBV24-1 combines with J gene TRBJ2-7; D unclear. CDR1 is KGHDR and CDR2 is SFDVKD in the germline V gene. The CDR3 is 10 residues long. V lost 9 bases, J lost 3 bases, and 5 bases lay in between. In DNA form, the CDR3 reads TGTGCCACCCAGGTCTACGAGCAGTACTTC. It codes for CATQVYEQYF.

This clonotype was counted a few times. The genes are TRBV4-2 and TRBJ1-6, with 9 bases lining up with TRBD1. From germline, CDR1 is LGHNA and CDR2 YNFKEQ. V lost 3 bases, J lost 6 bases, and 3 bases stayed unmatched. The CDR3 loop spans 15 amino acids. CDR3 in amino acids: CASSQGQGLNSPLHF. The CDR3 DNA reads as TGTGCCAGCAGCCAGGGACAGGGACTTAATTCACCCCTCCACTTT.

This clonotype was seen repeatedly, ten times or more. This rearrangement joins TRBV6-1 to TRBJ2-3; D is perhaps TRBD2 (5 bases). Germline loops: CDR1 MNHNS, CDR2 SASEGT. The CDR3 contains 13 residues. Trimming took off 5 bases at V and 6 bases at J, with 12 bases between the two ends. CDR3 DNA: TGTGCCAGCAGTCGGGGAGTATCGGATACGCAGTATTTT. Protein product: CASSRGVSDTQYF.

This clonotype came up many times. V is TRBV29-1 and J is TRBJ2-5, with D possibly TRBD2 on 6 matching bases. The CDR3 contains 11 residues. The germline CDR1 and CDR2 sequences are SQVTM and ANQGSEA. Trimming stripped 7 bases from V and 5 bases from J, with 11 bases between. As DNA, the CDR3 is TGCAGCGCCGGGGGTTGGGAGACCCAGTACTTC. It yields the protein CSAGGWETQYF.

This clonotype was seen repeatedly, ten times or more. This chain uses TRBV28 with TRBJ1-4; D may be TRBD1 (6 bases). With 6 bases removed from V and 1 base from J, the gap between germline ends came to 15 bases. CDR1 and CDR2 from the germline V gene are MDHEN and SYDVKM. This CDR3 comprises 16 residues. DNA of the CDR3: TGTGCCAGCAGACTCGGAATGGACAGAACTAATGAAAAACTGTTTTTT. Encoded protein: CASRLGMDRTNEKLFF.

A word on this clonotype: Just one base apart from a much larger clone, this may be a read error. The chain combines TRBV5-1 with TRBJ2-1, with 11 bases fitting TRBD1. The CDR3 is 14 residues long. The V and J ends lost 7 bases and 8 bases, in that order; junction bases with no gene match: 8. The germline gives CDR1 SGHRS, CDR2 YFSETQ. The CDR3 DNA is TGCGCCAGCGGCACCGGGACAGGGGGGGATGAGCAGTTCTTC. It yields the protein CASGTGTGGDEQFF.

Regarding this clonotype: A much larger clone differs from this one at a single base, so this may be a read error. The chain combines TRBV28 with TRBJ2-7; the D is unclear. The length of the CDR3 is 12 residues. CDR1 and CDR2 from the germline V gene are MDHEN and SYDVKM. The DNA for the CDR3 is TGTGTCAGCAGTTTACGGCCCTACGAGCAGTACTTC. Amino acids: CVSSLRPYEQYF.

The chain couples TRBV3-1 to TRBJ1-5, with TRBD1 as a possible D gene (5 bases). Between the trimmed V and J ends, which lost 0 bases and 6 bases, there was a span of 12 bases. Germline loops: CDR1 LGHDT, CDR2 YNNKEL (reference sequence). This CDR3 has 15 amino acids. CDR3 sequence: CASSQESGIGQPQHF. Here the CDR3 DNA reads TGTGCCAGCAGCCAAGAATCAGGGATAGGTCAGCCCCAGCATTTT.

The chain couples TRBV11-1 to TRBJ1-1; TRBD1 agrees at 10 bases. V was clipped by 3 bases and J by 4 bases; unmatched bases: 17. The CDR3 consists of 19 residues. The germline V gene has CDR1 SGHAT and CDR2 FQDESV (reference sequence). Written as DNA, the CDR3 is TGTGCCAGCAGCTTGAGACAGGGGGCCGGCGTACGATATCGCACTGAAGCTTTCTTT. It encodes CASSLRQGAGVRYRTEAFF.

Only a few counts were recorded for this clonotype. The chain recombines TRBV24-1 with TRBJ2-3; 12 bases match TRBD2. The V and J ends lost 6 bases and 4 bases, in that order; junction bases with no gene match: 4. CDR1 is KGHDR, CDR2 SFDVKD, per germline. The length of the CDR3 is 15 residues. CDR3 sequence reads: CATSPSGRASDTQYF. Written as DNA, the CDR3 is TGTGCCACCAGTCCTAGCGGGAGGGCCTCAGATACGCAGTATTTT.

This clonotype came up many times. This rearrangement joins TRBV30 to TRBJ2-5; perhaps TRBD1 as D (5 bases). The germline V gene encodes CDR1 GTSNPN and CDR2 SVGIG (reference sequence). The CDR3 consists of 15 residues. The V end was cut by 2 bases, the J end by 5 bases, with 18 bases between. The DNA for the CDR3 is TGTGCCTGGAGTCGCACGTCAGGGCTGGGGGAGACCCAGTACTTC. Amino acid sequence: CAWSRTSGLGETQYF.

At least ten counts were recorded for this clonotype. The germline gene is not matched at one end of the junction; a read error may be the cause. The chain has TRBV2 and TRBJ1-1, with a possible D match to TRBD1 (6 bases). The length of the CDR3 is 13 residues. CDR1 and CDR2 from the germline V gene are SNHLY and FYNNEI. The CDR3 region is CTSRGRENTEAFF. The CDR3 DNA sequence: TGTACCAGCAGGGGCAGGGAGAACACTGAAGCTTTCTTT.

The sample holds a few counts of this clonotype. This rearrangement joins TRBV27 to TRBJ2-6; D gene uncertain. Between the trimmed V and J ends, which lost 3 bases and 2 bases, there was a span of 14 bases. This CDR3 contains 17 residues. Looked up from germline, CDR1 is MNHEY and CDR2 is SMNVEV (reference sequence). The CDR3 loop is CASSFDKFPPGANVLTF. Written as DNA, the CDR3 is TGTGCCAGCAGTTTTGACAAGTTTCCGCCTGGGGCCAACGTCCTGACTTTC. The variable domain in full, completed from reference TRBV27 and TRBJ2-6, reads EAQVTQNPRYLITVTGKKLTVTCSQNMNHEYMSWYRQDPGLGLRQIYYSMNVEVTDKGDVPEGYKVSRKEKRNFPLILESPSPNQTSLYFCASSFDKFPPGANVLTFGAGSRLTVL.

At least ten counts were recorded for this clonotype. The V and J genes are TRBV25-1 and TRBJ2-5; possibly TRBD2 for D (8 bases). V was cut by 5 bases and J by 0 bases, with 19 bases left in between. Germline V gene sequence: CDR1 MGHDK, CDR2 SYGVNS. This CDR3 contains 17 residues. In DNA, the CDR3 is TGTGCCAGCAGTATCGGGACAGCGGGAGCCAACCAAGAGACCCAGTACTTC. It translates to CASSIGTAGANQETQYF.

This clonotype occurred many times. This sequence joins TRBV6-1 and TRBJ1-1, with 8 positions matching TRBD1. Germline-derived CDR1 and CDR2 are MNHNS and SASEGT. The CDR3 consists of 14 residues. V gave up 6 bases and J gave up 4 bases; unmatched junction bases: 7. For the CDR3, the DNA is TGTGCCAGCAGCAACCAGGGGGCGGGCACTGAAGCTTTCTTT. It translates to CASSNQGAGTEAFF.

As for this clonotype: A read error may produce the germline difference seen at one junction end. J is TRBJ1-4 and V is TRBV15; 8 bases align to TRBD1. Germline V gives CDR1 LNHNV, CDR2 YYDKDF (reference sequence). The CDR3 length is 16 residues. In nucleotides, the CDR3 is TGTGCCACCAGCGGGACGGACAGGGCAACTAATGTAAAACTGTTTTTT. The encoded protein is CATSGTDRATNVKLFF.

This clonotype was counted many times. The rearrangement uses TRBV11-3 and TRBJ2-1; TRBD2 aligns across 12 bases. This CDR3 spans 17 amino acids. Looked up from germline, CDR1 is SGHNT and CDR2 is YENEEA. The V segment lost 2 bases and the J segment 8 bases; nucleotides outside the gene matches: 10. CDR3 nucleotide sequence: TGTGCCAGCAGCTTATATTCGAAGACTAGCGGGAGACATGAGCAGTTCTTC. Encoded protein: CASSLYSKTSGRHEQFF.

In its sample, this clonotype was seen many times. V usage is TRBV6-1 and J usage is TRBJ2-7; 8 positions match TRBD1. This CDR3 contains 12 residues. The germline gives CDR1 MNHNS, CDR2 SASEGT. The ends lost 7 bases at V and 5 bases at J; junction bases unmatched: 4. CDR3 DNA sequence: TGTGCCAGCACCAGGGACAGGAACGAGCAGTACTTC. This codes for CASTRDRNEQYF.

Ten or more counts support this clonotype. This chain joins TRBV30 and TRBJ1-2; a possible D gene is TRBD1 (5 bases). This CDR3 has 14 amino acids. Germline V gives CDR1 GTSNPN, CDR2 SVGIG (reference sequence). V lost 3 bases to trimming and J lost 1 base, with 12 bases between them. CDR3 in DNA: TGTGCCTGGAGAGGCGAGGGGATTAACTATGGCTACACCTTC. Translated: CAWRGEGINYGYTF.

CDR3 loop: CATGPSGTDTQYF. The CDR3 DNA sequence: TGTGCCACCGGGCCTAGCGGGACAGATACGCAGTATTTT. J is TRBJ2-3 and V is TRBV24-1; 8 bases fit TRBD2. There are 13 residues in the CDR3. V lost 9 bases, J lost 3 bases, and 4 bases stayed unmatched. The germline V gene encodes CDR1 KGHDR and CDR2 SFDVKD.

This clonotype was recorded many times. V usage is TRBV11-3 and J usage is TRBJ2-5; 7 nucleotides match TRBD1. The CDR3 contains 16 residues. J lost 4 bases, V lost 0 bases, and 8 bases had no gene match. Per the germline V gene, CDR1 is SGHNT and CDR2 is YENEEA. In DNA, the CDR3 is TGTGCCAGCAGCTTAGAAGGGGGCGAGTTGACAGAGACCCAGTACTTC. It is translated as CASSLEGGELTETQYF. The complete variable domain, with remaining parts taken from reference TRBV11-3 and TRBJ2-5, reads EAGVVQSPRYKIIEKKQPVAFWCNPISGHNTLYWYLQNLGQGPELLIRYENEEAVDDSQLPKDRFSAERLKGVDSTLKIQPAELGDSAVYLCASSLEGGELTETQYFGPGTRLLVL.

This clonotype was recorded at least ten times. The chain combines TRBV20-1 with TRBJ1-6; tentative D call: TRBD1 (5 bases). The CDR3 loop spans 13 amino acids. Germline CDR1 is DFQATT and CDR2 is SNEGSKA (reference sequence). V was pared by 3 bases and J by 8 bases, with 11 bases between. The CDR3 is CSASWGSDSPLHF. CDR3 DNA sequence: TGCAGTGCTAGTTGGGGGAGCGATTCACCCCTCCACTTT.

This clonotype showed up many times. J is TRBJ1-1 and V is TRBV10-3; 9 bases align to TRBD1. The CDR3 contains 17 residues. V lost 0 bases, J lost 6 bases, and 11 bases stayed unmatched. Germline V CDR1 and CDR2: ENHRY, SYGVKD. The CDR3 is CAISESTTGGKGAEAFF. The CDR3 bases are TGTGCCATCAGTGAGTCGACTACAGGGGGCAAAGGAGCTGAAGCTTTCTTT.

CDR3 nucleotides: TGCAGTGCTAGAGGGGATGGAGGTTCCTACGAGCAGTACTTC. This gives the protein CSARGDGGSYEQYF. The chain couples TRBV20-1 to TRBJ2-7; TRBD2 is a possible D gene (5 bases). Per the germline V gene, CDR1 is DFQATT and CDR2 is SNEGSKA (reference sequence). The V and J ends lost 1 base and 1 base respectively, with 11 bases between them. The CDR3 loop spans 14 amino acids.

As for this clonotype: A read error is possible here, since a much larger clone lies one base away. V is TRBV9 and J is TRBJ1-2; TRBD1 agrees at 7 bases. The CDR3 has 17 residues. Germline V gene lookup returns CDR1 SGDLS and CDR2 YYNGEE. The CDR3 here is CASSEPSTGESNYGHTF. The CDR3 DNA sequence: TGTGCCAGCAGCGAGCCCTCAACAGGGGAATCTAACTATGGCCACACCTTC.